The clone carrying this T cell receptor beta chain was found once. Its antigen is still unknown. The data derive from a study of T cell responses to AZD1222 COVID-19 vaccine. Study-level results: Epitopes outside B.1.351 and B.1.1.7 mutated regions reportedly drew nearly half of spike TCRs.

Some clones are missing from TCRdb's copy, which holds only in-frame ones; the method was immunoSEQ multiplex PCR. The sample contains over 150,000 clones, about 94% of which appear only once. The V segment lost 8 bases and the J segment 6 bases; nucleotides outside the gene matches: 10. The CDR3 extends over 14 amino acids. Germline V gives CDR1 MNHEY, CDR2 SVGAGI. The source material was peripheral blood, sampled 28 days after the second AZD1222 dose. The receptor was isolated from an adult who received the AZD1222 COVID-19 vaccine. The chain uses TRBV6-5 and TRBJ1-3; TRBD1 matches at 7 bases. CDR3 nucleotide sequence: TGTGCCAGCCTCTCCGGGGACAGCCAAAACACCATATATTTT. Amino acid sequence: CASLSGDSQNTIYF.